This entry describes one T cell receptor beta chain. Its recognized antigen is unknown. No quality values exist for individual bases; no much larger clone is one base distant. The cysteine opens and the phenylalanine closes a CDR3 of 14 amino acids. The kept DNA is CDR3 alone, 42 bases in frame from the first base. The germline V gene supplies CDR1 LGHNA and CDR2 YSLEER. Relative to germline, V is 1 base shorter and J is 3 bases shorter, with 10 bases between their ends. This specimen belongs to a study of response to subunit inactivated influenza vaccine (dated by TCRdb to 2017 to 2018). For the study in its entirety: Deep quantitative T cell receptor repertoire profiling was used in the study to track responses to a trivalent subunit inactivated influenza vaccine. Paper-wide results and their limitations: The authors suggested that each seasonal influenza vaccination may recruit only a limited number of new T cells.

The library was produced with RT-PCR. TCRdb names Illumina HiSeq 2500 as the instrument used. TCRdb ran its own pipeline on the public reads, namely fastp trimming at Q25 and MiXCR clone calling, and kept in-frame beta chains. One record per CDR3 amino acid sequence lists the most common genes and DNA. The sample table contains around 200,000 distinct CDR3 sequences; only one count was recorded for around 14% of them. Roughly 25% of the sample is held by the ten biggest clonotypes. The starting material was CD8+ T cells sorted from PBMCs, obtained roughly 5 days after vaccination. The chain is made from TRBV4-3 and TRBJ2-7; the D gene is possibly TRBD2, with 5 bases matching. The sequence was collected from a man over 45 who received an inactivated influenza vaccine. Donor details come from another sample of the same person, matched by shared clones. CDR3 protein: CASSQALEGYEQYF. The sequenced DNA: TGCGCCAGCAGCCAAGCGCTTGAGGGCTACGAGCAGTACTTC.